The source of this T cell receptor (beta chain) is a study of CD8+ T cells in alopecia areata. Extraction of RNA preceded its reverse transcription into cDNA, which served as the sequencing template. TCRdb's table, derived via immunoSEQ multiplex PCR, lists solely in-frame clones and lacks some. Altogether some 110,000 clones are present, roughly two fifths being singletons, with the ten largest covering over 3%. J was trimmed by 5 bases and V by 4 bases; bases with no gene match: 10. CDR1 SEHNR and CDR2 FQNEAQ come from the germline V gene (reference sequence). This CDR3 has 15 residues. The sequence derives from a human donor with alopecia areata. Material for sequencing was CD4+ T cells sorted from blood. This sequence joins TRBV7-9 and TRBJ2-5; 7 nucleotides align to TRBD1. CDR3 DNA: TGTGCCAGCAGCTCAACAGGGGCCAGAAGCGAGACCCAGTACTTC. Translated, it gives CASSSTGARSETQYF.